This T cell receptor beta chain is drawn from a study of cytomegalovirus exposure and HLA in healthy donors (dated 2017 in TCRdb). Regarding the complete study: According to a later analysis, one platform produced both the roughly 110 validation repertoires and the 670 or so repertoires of the first cohort. The study was designed to test whether signatures of past pathogen exposure could be identified by cataloging public T cell receptors. Along with the approximately 670-subject first cohort, a separate validation cohort of over a hundred different subjects was used. To predict cytomegalovirus infection status, the study brought together high-throughput TCR immunosequencing, statistical association of individual TCRs with disease status, and machine learning.

Overall study results and their limits: The authors suggested that the approach could potentially be extended to other disease states and immunological phenotypes. Most TCR sequences were seen in very few donors, while some public TCRs were found in many individuals. Three of the identified cytomegalovirus-associated TCR beta chains were confirmed in vitro to be specific for cytomegalovirus antigens. The study gave a list of about 150 TCR beta chains associated with cytomegalovirus. The validation cohort had no HLA typing available for a later analysis, so co-occurrence within that cohort was assessed over all 130 or so repertoires. Cytomegalovirus status was reported to be diagnosed by the classifier with high specificity and sensitivity in both the original and validation cohorts. In a later analysis, TCRs clustered in the first cohort were found to also tend to co-occur in the roughly 130 validation repertoires, with 94% of cluster scores above 0.

The donors belonged to the validation cohort of over a hundred subjects, which was separate from the 666-subject first cohort. With respect to this clone: No antigen is known for it. Per-base qualities were not stored, and no clone one base away is much larger.

To prepare the library, the immunoSEQ multiplex PCR assay was applied. Processing in the source paper ran as follows. A statistical classification framework was built for diagnosing cytomegalovirus status from the catalog of TCR beta chain sequences. Not all clones reach the TCRdb copy of this immuneACCESS table, which keeps in-frame sequences only. Checked studies attribute under half of the gap to unresolved V genes and leave the rest unexplained. V and J calls and clone size are as listed in that table; D and trimming were resolved from the DNA. The sample table shows some 140,000 clones, and about 83% are seen once. Under 1.5% of the sample is held by the ten biggest clonotypes. The germline V gene (reference sequence) sets CDR1 to SGHKS and CDR2 to YYEKEE. Spanning cysteine to phenylalanine, the CDR3 consists of 16 amino acids. Of the read, only the CDR3 DNA is kept; its 48 bases are in frame from base 1. Relative to germline, V is 4 bases shorter and J is 6 bases shorter, with 21 bases between their ends.

This sequence uses TRBV5-5 and TRBJ2-3, with the D gene not clear enough to name. The sequence was obtained from a woman between 25 and 40 years old in good health and CMV-seronegative. Sample: PBMCs. In nucleotides, the sequence is TGTGCCAGCAGCCCCCCCCACCTGATGGGCGCGGATACGCAGTATTTT. This yields the protein CASSPPHLMGADTQYF.